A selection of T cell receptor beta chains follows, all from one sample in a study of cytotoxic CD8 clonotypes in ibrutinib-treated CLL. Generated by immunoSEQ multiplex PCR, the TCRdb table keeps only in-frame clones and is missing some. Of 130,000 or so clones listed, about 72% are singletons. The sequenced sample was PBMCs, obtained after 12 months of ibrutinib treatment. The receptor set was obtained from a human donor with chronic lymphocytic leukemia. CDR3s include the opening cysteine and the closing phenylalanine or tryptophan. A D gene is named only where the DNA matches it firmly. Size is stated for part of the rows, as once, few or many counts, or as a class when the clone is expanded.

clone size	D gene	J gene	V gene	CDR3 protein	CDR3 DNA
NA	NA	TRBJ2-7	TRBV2	CASSVLGYEQYF	TGTGCCAGCAGTGTTCTCGGCTACGAGCAGTACTTC
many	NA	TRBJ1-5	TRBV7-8	CASSLTGGPPQHF	TGTGCCAGCAGTTTGACAGGTGGTCCGCCCCAGCATTTT
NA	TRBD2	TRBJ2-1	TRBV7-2	CASSLAGSAGGSNNEQFF	TGTGCCAGCAGCTTAGCGGGTTCGGCGGGAGGTAGCAACAATGAGCAGTTCTTC
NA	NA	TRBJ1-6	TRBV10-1	CASPLATSSYNSPLHF	TGCGCCAGCCCGCTGGCGACGTCATCGTATAATTCACCCCTCCACTTT
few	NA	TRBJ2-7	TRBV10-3	CATLGGSYEQYF	TGTGCCACCCTCGGGGGCTCCTACGAGCAGTACTTC
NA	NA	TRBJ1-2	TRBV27	CASSDNLYGYTF	TGTGCCAGCAGTGACAACCTCTATGGCTACACCTTC
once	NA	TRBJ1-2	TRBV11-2	CASSLDRGTLYGYTF	TGTGCCAGCAGCTTAGATCGGGGGACTCTTTATGGCTACACCTTC
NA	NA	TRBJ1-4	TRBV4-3	CASSQDSGSLEKLFF	TGCGCCAGCAGCCAAGATTCCGGTTCTTTAGAAAAACTGTTTTTT
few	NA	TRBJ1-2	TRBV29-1	CSVGQNYGYTF	TGCAGCGTTGGACAGAACTATGGCTACACCTTC
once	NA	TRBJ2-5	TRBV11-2	CASSLVRGETQYF	TGTGCCAGCAGCTTAGTCCGGGGCGAGACCCAGTACTTC
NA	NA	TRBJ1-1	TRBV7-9	CASSLGRYTEAFF	TGTGCCAGCAGCTTAGGCAGATACACTGAAGCTTTCTTT
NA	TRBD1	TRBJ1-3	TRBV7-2	CASSHTSTGSAGNTIYF	TGTGCCAGCAGTCATACTTCGACAGGGTCGGCAGGAAACACCATATATTTT
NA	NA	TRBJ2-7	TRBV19	CASSTGLLYEQYF	TGTGCCAGTAGTACCGGACTGCTCTACGAGCAGTACTTC
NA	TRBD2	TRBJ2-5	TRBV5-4	CASSPPGPGGETQYF	TGTGCCAGCAGCCCCCCGGGCCCGGGAGGGGAGACCCAGTACTTC
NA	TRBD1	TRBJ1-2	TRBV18	CASSPDRTGYYGYTF	TGTGCCAGCTCACCTGACAGGACAGGCTACTATGGCTACACCTTC
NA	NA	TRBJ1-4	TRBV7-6	CASSRTSRVGAATNEKLFF	TGTGCCAGCAGCCGCACGTCCAGGGTAGGGGCTGCAACTAATGAAAAACTGTTTTTT